The 11 T cell receptor beta chains below were found in one sample sequenced in a study of T cells in Graves' hyperthyroidism and ophthalmopathy. TCR beta CDR3 regions were amplified from RNA transcripts. During a first-round RT-PCR of the TCR CDR3, the HTBI primer set was used. TCRdb reprocessed the multiplex PCR reads with MiXCR, giving one entry per CDR3 protein. The sample includes 450,000 to 650,000 distinct CDR3 sequences, 14% of them seen just once. Sequencing input: blood. All receptors come from a woman aged 18-29 years with Graves' ophthalmopathy.

This clonotype came up a few times. V gene TRBV10-3 combines with J gene TRBJ2-7; D is perhaps TRBD1 or TRBD2 (5 bases each). The CDR3 is made up of 13 amino acids. V was clipped by 7 bases and J by 3 bases, with 13 bases between them. Germline V gene sequence: CDR1 ENHRY, CDR2 SYGVKD. Here the CDR3 reads CAIKVGGGYEQYF. The DNA for the CDR3 is TGTGCCATCAAGGTTGGGGGTGGCTACGAGCAGTACTTC.

This clonotype appeared a few times. The chain employs TRBV6-2 or TRBV6-3 and TRBJ1-5; TRBD1 is a possible D gene (6 bases). V gave up 5 bases and J gave up 7 bases, with 18 bases separating them. The germline V gene has CDR1 MNHEY and CDR2 SVGEGT. The CDR3 sequence is 15 residues long. The CDR3 DNA reads as TGTGCCAGCAGTCGTACGGGGGGGCTGTGGCAGCCCCAGCATTTT. This encodes CASSRTGGLWQPQHF.

V gene TRBV3-1 combines with J gene TRBJ2-7; possibly TRBD1 for D (6 bases). Per germline, CDR1 LGHDT and CDR2 YNNKEL (reference sequence). Trimming removed 3 bases at V and 4 bases at J, with 16 bases between. This CDR3 has 15 residues. The CDR3 nucleotides are TGTGCCAGCAGCCAGGAGTGGACAGCGCTTTACGAGCAGTACTTC. Translated: CASSQEWTALYEQYF.

This clonotype has just a few counts. The CDR3 spells CASSHVAGSQETQYF. CDR3 sequence (DNA): TGCGCCAGCAGCCACGTAGCGGGATCGCAAGAGACCCAGTACTTC. The chain is built from TRBV5-1 and TRBJ2-5; 8 bases match TRBD2. The CDR3 is made up of 15 amino acids. V shed 4 bases, J shed 2 bases, and the junction held 7 bases outside the gene matches. Per germline, CDR1 SGHRS and CDR2 YFSETQ. The full variable domain, its missing parts supplied by reference TRBV5-1 and TRBJ2-5, is KAGVTQTPRYLIKTRGQQVTLSCSPISGHRSVSWYQQTPGQGLQFLFEYFSETQRNKGNFPGRFSGRQFSNSRSEMNVSTLELGDSALYLCASSHVAGSQETQYFGPGTRLLVL.

This clonotype was found many times. The chain employs TRBV5-1 and TRBJ2-7, with D tentatively TRBD1 (5 bases). The CDR3 is made up of 15 amino acids. Germline values: CDR1 SGHRS, CDR2 YFSETQ. V was trimmed by 0 bases and J by 5 bases, leaving 15 bases between them. The CDR3 DNA sequence: TGCGCCAGCAGCTTGGCAGGGATAAGAGTGAACGAGCAGTACTTC. This gives the protein CASSLAGIRVNEQYF. Full variable domain (outside the CDR3, taken from reference TRBV5-1 and TRBJ2-7): KAGVTQTPRYLIKTRGQQVTLSCSPISGHRSVSWYQQTPGQGLQFLFEYFSETQRNKGNFPGRFSGRQFSNSRSEMNVSTLELGDSALYLCASSLAGIRVNEQYFGPGTRLTVT.

V gene TRBV19 combines with J gene TRBJ2-6; D might be TRBD1 or TRBD2, each matching 5 bases. The germline CDR1 and CDR2 sequences are LNHDA and SQIVND (reference sequence). The germline V and J ends were trimmed by 2 bases and 0 bases, with 11 bases remaining between them. The CDR3 runs to 17 residues. The DNA for the CDR3 is TGTGCCAGTAGTATAAGAGGGGCGCCCTCTGGGGCCAACGTCCTGACTTTC. Its protein is CASSIRGAPSGANVLTF.

At least ten counts were recorded for this clonotype. This sequence joins TRBV7-9 and TRBJ2-1; no clear D gene. The CDR3 runs to 13 residues. V lost 0 bases and J 7 bases, leaving 7 bases between the germline ends. Germline CDR1 and CDR2: SEHNR and FQNEAQ (reference sequence). CDR3 loop: CASSLALRNEQFF. CDR3 bases: TGTGCCAGCAGCTTAGCGCTGCGAAATGAGCAGTTCTTC.

The J gene is TRBJ2-7, the V gene TRBV11-2; 14 positions agree with TRBD2. The CDR3 extends over 16 amino acids. CDR1 and CDR2 (germline): SGHAT, FQNNGV. The junction had 7 bases not matched to a gene; V was cut back by 2 bases and J by 7 bases. The CDR3 reads CASSLKGLAGVGEQYF. The CDR3 bases are TGTGCCAGCAGCTTAAAGGGACTAGCGGGAGTAGGGGAGCAGTACTTC.

This clonotype appeared a few times. The genes are TRBV6-1 and TRBJ1-1; D is possibly TRBD1 (6 bases). The CDR3 consists of 15 residues. The V gene's germline CDR1 is MNHNS and CDR2 SASEGT. The V and J ends lost 6 bases and 0 bases respectively, with 14 bases between them. Here the CDR3 DNA reads TGTGCCAGCAGCAACCGGGGGGGCTTGAACACTGAAGCTTTCTTT. Translated: CASSNRGGLNTEAFF.

This clonotype appeared a single time. This may stem from a read error, because a much larger clone lies one nucleotide away. The V and J genes are TRBV4-1 and TRBJ1-2; D is ambiguous. The CDR3 covers 16 residues. CDR1 MGHRA and CDR2 YSYEKL come from the germline V gene. V was pared by 0 bases and J by 5 bases, with 16 bases between. CDR3 sequence (DNA): TGCGCCAGCAGCCAAGATTGGGCCGGGAAGCGGTATGGCTACACCTTC. It translates to CASSQDWAGKRYGYTF.

This clonotype was recorded at least ten times. The chain employs TRBV30 and TRBJ1-6; TRBD1 matches at 7 bases. Per germline, CDR1 GTSNPN and CDR2 SVGIG (reference sequence). The CDR3 is made up of 18 amino acids. The ends lost 2 bases at V and 0 bases at J; junction bases unmatched: 10. The chain's CDR3 is CAWSRRLQGRSYNSPLHF. CDR3 nucleotides: TGTGCCTGGAGTCGGCGGCTACAGGGGCGCTCCTATAATTCACCCCTCCACTTT.